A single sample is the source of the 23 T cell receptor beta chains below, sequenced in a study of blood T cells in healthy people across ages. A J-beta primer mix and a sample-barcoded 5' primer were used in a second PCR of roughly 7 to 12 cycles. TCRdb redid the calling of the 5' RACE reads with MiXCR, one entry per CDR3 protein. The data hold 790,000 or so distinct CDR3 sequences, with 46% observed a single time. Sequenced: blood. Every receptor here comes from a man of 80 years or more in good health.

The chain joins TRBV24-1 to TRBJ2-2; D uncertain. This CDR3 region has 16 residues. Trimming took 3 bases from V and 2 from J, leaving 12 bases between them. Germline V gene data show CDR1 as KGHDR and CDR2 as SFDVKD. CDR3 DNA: TGTGCCACCAGTGATCTAGACACCTTTAACACCGGGGAGCTGTTTTTT. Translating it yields CATSDLDTFNTGELFF.

In DNA form, the CDR3 reads TGTGCCAGCAGCCCAGTGACTAGCGGGAGTGGGGAGCAGTACTTC. It yields the protein CASSPVTSGSGEQYF. The rearrangement joins TRBV2 to TRBJ2-7; 12 nucleotides line up with TRBD2. The length of the CDR3 is 15 residues. V was clipped by 6 bases and J by 7 bases; unmatched bases: 10. Germline lookup yields CDR1 SNHLY and CDR2 FYNNEI.

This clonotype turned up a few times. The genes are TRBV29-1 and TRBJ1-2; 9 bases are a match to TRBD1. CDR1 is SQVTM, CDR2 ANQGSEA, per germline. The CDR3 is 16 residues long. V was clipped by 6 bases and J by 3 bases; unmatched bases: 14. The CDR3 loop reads CSVSKGGQGLDYGYTF. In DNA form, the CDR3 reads TGCAGCGTGTCAAAAGGGGGACAGGGTCTTGACTATGGCTACACCTTC.

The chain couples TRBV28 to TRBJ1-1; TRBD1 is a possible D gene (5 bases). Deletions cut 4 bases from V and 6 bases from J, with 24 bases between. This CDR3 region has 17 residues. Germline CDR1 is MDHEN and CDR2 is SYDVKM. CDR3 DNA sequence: TGTGCCAGCAGTTCCCTGTTGTCGGGGGGGGGGGAGGCTGAAGCTTTCTTT. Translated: CASSSLLSGGGEAEAFF.

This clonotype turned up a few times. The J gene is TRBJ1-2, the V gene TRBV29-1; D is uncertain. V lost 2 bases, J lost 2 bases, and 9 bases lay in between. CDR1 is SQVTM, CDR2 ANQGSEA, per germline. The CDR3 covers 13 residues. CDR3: CSVEPPGNYGYTF. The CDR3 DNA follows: TGCAGCGTTGAACCGCCGGGGAACTATGGCTACACCTTC.

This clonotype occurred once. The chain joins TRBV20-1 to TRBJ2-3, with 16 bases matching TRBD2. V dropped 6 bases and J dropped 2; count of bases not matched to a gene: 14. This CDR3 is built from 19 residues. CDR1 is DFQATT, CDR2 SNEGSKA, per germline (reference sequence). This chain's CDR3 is CSAVPGLAGGRGATDTQYF. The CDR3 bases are TGCAGTGCCGTCCCGGGACTAGCGGGAGGGCGAGGAGCCACAGATACGCAGTATTTT.

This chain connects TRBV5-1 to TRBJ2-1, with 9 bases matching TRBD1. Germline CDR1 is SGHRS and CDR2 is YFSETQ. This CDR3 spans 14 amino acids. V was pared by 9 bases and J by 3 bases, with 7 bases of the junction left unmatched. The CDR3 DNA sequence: TGCGCCACCGGACTGGGACAGGGCTACAATGAGCAGTTCTTC. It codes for CATGLGQGYNEQFF.

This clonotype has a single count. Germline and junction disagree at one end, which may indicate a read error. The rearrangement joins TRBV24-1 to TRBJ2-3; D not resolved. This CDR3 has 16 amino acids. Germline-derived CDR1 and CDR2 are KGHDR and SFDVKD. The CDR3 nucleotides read TGTGCCACCGGTGATCAGATCCTCTCTAGCACAGATACGCAGTATTTT. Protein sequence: CATGDQILSSTDTQYF.

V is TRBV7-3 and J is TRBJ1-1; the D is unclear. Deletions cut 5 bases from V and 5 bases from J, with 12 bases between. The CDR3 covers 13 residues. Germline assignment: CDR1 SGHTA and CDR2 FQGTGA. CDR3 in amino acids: CASSRGGWTEAFF. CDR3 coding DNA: TGTGCCAGCAGCCGAGGTGGATGGACTGAAGCTTTCTTT.

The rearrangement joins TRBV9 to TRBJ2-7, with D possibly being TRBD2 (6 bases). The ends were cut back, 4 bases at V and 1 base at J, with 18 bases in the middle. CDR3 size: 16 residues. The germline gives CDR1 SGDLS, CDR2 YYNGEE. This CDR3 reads CASSLMEEAGSYEQYF. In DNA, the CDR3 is TGTGCCAGCAGCCTAATGGAGGAAGCGGGTTCCTACGAGCAGTACTTC.

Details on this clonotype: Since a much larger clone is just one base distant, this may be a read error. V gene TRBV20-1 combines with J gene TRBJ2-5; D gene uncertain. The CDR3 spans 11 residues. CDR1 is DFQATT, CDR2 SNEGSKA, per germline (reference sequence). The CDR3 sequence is CSVRIVNEQYF. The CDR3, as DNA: TGCAGTGTTAGAATAGTTAATGAGCAGTACTTC.

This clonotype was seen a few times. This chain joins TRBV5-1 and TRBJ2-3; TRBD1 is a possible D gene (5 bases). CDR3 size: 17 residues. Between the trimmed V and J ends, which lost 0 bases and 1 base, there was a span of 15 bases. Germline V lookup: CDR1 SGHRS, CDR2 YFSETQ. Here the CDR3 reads CASSLGQFSSRTDTQYF. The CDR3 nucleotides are TGCGCCAGCAGCTTGGGACAGTTTTCATCCCGCACAGATACGCAGTATTTT. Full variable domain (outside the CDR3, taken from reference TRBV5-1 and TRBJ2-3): KAGVTQTPRYLIKTRGQQVTLSCSPISGHRSVSWYQQTPGQGLQFLFEYFSETQRNKGNFPGRFSGRQFSNSRSEMNVSTLELGDSALYLCASSLGQFSSRTDTQYFGPGTRLTVL.

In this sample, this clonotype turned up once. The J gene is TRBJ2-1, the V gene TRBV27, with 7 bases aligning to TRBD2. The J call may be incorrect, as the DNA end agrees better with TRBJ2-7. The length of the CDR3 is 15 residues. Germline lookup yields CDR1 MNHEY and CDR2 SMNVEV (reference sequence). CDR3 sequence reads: CASSFLADINNEQYF. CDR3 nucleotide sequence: TGTGCCAGCAGTTTCCTAGCGGACATAAACAATGAGCAGTACTTC.

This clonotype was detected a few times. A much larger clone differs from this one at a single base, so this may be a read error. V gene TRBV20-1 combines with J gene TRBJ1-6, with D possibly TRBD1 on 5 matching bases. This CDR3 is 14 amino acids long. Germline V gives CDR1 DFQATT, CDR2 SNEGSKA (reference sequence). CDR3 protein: CSARETGPNNPPHF. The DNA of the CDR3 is TGCAGTGCTAGAGAGACGGGACCCAATAACCCCCCCCACTTT.

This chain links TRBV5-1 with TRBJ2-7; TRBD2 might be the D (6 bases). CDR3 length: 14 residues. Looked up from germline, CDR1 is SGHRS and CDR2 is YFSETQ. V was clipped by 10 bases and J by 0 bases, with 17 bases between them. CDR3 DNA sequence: TGCGCCTCTAGGTTGGGGACTGTCTCCTACGAGCAGTACTTC. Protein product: CASRLGTVSYEQYF. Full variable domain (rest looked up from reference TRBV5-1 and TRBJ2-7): KAGVTQTPRYLIKTRGQQVTLSCSPISGHRSVSWYQQTPGQGLQFLFEYFSETQRNKGNFPGRFSGRQFSNSRSEMNVSTLELGDSALYLCASRLGTVSYEQYFGPGTRLTVT.

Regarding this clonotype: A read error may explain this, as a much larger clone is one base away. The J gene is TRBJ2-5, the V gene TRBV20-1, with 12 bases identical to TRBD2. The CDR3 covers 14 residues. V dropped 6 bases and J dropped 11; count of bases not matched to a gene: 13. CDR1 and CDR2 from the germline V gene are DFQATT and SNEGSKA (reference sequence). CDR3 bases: TGCAGTGCCCCGACTAGCGGGAGAGGAATCGGGCAGTACTTC. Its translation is CSAPTSGRGIGQYF.

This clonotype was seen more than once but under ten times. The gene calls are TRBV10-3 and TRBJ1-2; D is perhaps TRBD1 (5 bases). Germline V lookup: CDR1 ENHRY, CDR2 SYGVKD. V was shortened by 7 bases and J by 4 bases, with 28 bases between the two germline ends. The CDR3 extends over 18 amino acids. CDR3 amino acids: CAITSPKGPLNGGYGYTF. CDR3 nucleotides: TGTGCCATCACCTCACCTAAGGGGCCTCTCAACGGGGGCTATGGCTACACCTTC.

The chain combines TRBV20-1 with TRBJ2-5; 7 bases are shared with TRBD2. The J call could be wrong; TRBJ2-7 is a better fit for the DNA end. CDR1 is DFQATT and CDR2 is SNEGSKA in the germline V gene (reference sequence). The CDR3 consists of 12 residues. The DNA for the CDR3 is TGCAGTGCGAGAATGACTAGCCGCGAGCAGTACTTC. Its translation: CSARMTSREQYF.

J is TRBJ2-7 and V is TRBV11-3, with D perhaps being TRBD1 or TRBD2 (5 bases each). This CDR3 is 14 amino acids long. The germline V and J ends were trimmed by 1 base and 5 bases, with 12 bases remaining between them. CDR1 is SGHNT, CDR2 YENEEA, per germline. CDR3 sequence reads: CASSLVPGRDEQYF. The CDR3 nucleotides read TGTGCCAGCAGCTTAGTGCCAGGGCGGGACGAGCAGTACTTC.

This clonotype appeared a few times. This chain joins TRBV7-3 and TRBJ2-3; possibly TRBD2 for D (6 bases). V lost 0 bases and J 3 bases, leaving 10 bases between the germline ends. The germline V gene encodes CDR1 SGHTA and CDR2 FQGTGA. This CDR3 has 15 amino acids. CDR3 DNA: TGTGCCAGCAGCTTAACCGGGAGTGGGACAGATACGCAGTATTTT. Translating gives CASSLTGSGTDTQYF.

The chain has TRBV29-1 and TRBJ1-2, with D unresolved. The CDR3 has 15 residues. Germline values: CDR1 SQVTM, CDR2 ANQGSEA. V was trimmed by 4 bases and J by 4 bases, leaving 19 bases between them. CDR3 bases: TGCAGCGTTGGAGGTGGTCTTATCGGTGGCTATGGCTACACCTTC. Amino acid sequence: CSVGGGLIGGYGYTF.

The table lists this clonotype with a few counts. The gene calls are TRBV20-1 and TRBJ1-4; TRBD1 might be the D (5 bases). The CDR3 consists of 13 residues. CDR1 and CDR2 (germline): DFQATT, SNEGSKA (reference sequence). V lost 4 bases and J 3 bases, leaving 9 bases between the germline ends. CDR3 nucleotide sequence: TGCAGTGCTACGGGGGGGGCTAATGAAAAACTGTTTTTT. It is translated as CSATGGANEKLFF.

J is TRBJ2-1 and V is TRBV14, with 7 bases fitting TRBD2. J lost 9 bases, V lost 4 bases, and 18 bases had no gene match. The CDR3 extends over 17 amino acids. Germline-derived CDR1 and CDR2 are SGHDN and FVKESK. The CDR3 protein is CASSPPTGLGGRTEQFF. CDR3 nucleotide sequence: TGTGCCAGCAGCCCACCAACGGGTTTGGGCGGGAGAACTGAGCAGTTCTTC.